Following are 8 T cell receptor beta chains from one sample sequenced in a study of vaccination effects on CD4 cells after COVID-19. The method was immunoSEQ multiplex PCR; TCRdb's version includes in-frame clones alone and lacks a portion of them. The table has about 33,000 clones, 70% to 80% seen once. Their specific antigens are unknown. Ahead of sequencing, the ViraFEST assay grew antigen-specific CD4+ T cells using viral peptide pools. Scientists isolated CD4+ T cells after a roughly 10-day culture period ended. Confirmation by PCR established that the person had SARS-CoV-2 infection between March and December 2020. The sequencing used CD4+ T cells from PBMCs cultured with HCoV-NL63 spike peptides, collected before COVID-19 vaccination. Receptors originate from a human donor who had a prior SARS-CoV-2 infection.

The chain links TRBV2 to TRBJ2-1; 9 nucleotides line up with TRBD2. Germline CDR1 and CDR2: SNHLY and FYNNEI. The CDR3 consists of 15 residues. Trimming cost V 1 base and J 6 bases; bases outside gene matches: 4. The CDR3 nucleotides are TGTGCCAGCAGTGAAGAACTAGCGGGTATCAATGAGCAGTTCTTC. It specifies CASSEELAGINEQFF. The variable domain in full, with the rest retrieved from reference TRBV2 and TRBJ2-1, is EPEVTQTPSHQVTQMGQEVILRCVPISNHLYFYWYRQILGQKVEFLVSFYNNEISEKSEIFDDQFSVERPDGSNFTLKIRSTKLEDSAMYFCASSEELAGINEQFFGPGTRLTVL.

The chain recombines TRBV7-2 with TRBJ1-2; 11 bases are a match to TRBD1. The junction had 7 bases not matched to a gene; V was cut back by 5 bases and J by 8 bases. This CDR3 contains 14 residues. The germline CDR1 and CDR2 sequences are SGHTA and FQGNSA. The CDR3 bases are TGTGCCAGCAGCATCGGACAGGGGGCACAAGGCTACACCTTC. Translation: CASSIGQGAQGYTF.

The chain carries TRBV24-1 and TRBJ2-1; 9 bases line up with TRBD2. Per the germline V gene, CDR1 is KGHDR and CDR2 is SFDVKD. J gave up 5 bases and V 8 bases, and 6 bases lay outside the gene matches. CDR3 size: 14 residues. The CDR3 DNA reads as TGTGCCACCAAGGCGGGAGGGCAAAACAATGAGCAGTTCTTC. It encodes CATKAGGQNNEQFF.

The J gene is TRBJ2-3, the V gene TRBV30; D is ambiguous. The V end lost 3 bases, the J end lost 2 bases, and 6 bases lay between the germline ends. CDR1 is GTSNPN and CDR2 is SVGIG in the germline V gene (reference sequence). CDR3 size: 12 residues. The CDR3 is CAWSGYTDTQYF. The CDR3 coding sequence is TGTGCCTGGAGCGGTTACACAGATACGCAGTATTTT.

The rearrangement links TRBV3-1 (or the pseudogene TRBV3-2) to TRBJ2-7; D may match TRBD1 or TRBD2 (5 bases each). The CDR3 runs to 14 residues. Deletions cut 1 base from V and 5 bases from J, with 12 bases between. Germline CDR1 and CDR2: LGHDT and YNNKEL (reference sequence). The CDR3 nucleotides are TGTGCCAGCAGCCAAGGGGGACCTACCGACGAGCAGTACTTC. This sequence encodes CASSQGGPTDEQYF.

The J gene is TRBJ2-3, the V gene TRBV15; D gene uncertain. Trimming removed 3 bases at V and 1 base at J, with 11 bases between. From germline, CDR1 is LNHNV and CDR2 YYDKDF (reference sequence). The CDR3 is 15 amino acids. The CDR3 loop reads CATSSRLTRTDTQYF. DNA of the CDR3: TGTGCCACCAGCAGCAGACTCACCCGCACAGATACGCAGTATTTT.

This clone has only one observation. The chain carries TRBV7-6 and TRBJ2-1; 10 bases map to TRBD2. CDR3 length: 17 residues. The germline V gene has CDR1 SGHVS and CDR2 FNYEAQ. The V segment lost 1 base and the J segment 8 bases; nucleotides outside the gene matches: 11. The CDR3 sequence: CASSLDTSGEIGDEQFF. CDR3 sequence (DNA): TGTGCCAGCAGCTTAGATACTAGCGGGGAAATTGGGGATGAGCAGTTCTTC.

The rearrangement joins TRBV5-4 to TRBJ2-3; TRBD2 matches 12 bases. The V gene's germline CDR1 is SGHNT and CDR2 YYREEE (reference sequence). V shed 4 bases and J 10 bases; nucleotides not matched to a gene: 7. This CDR3 spans 14 amino acids. The CDR3 loop reads CASSLLAGGTAQYF. The CDR3 DNA reads as TGTGCCAGCAGCCTACTAGCGGGGGGCACTGCGCAGTATTTT.